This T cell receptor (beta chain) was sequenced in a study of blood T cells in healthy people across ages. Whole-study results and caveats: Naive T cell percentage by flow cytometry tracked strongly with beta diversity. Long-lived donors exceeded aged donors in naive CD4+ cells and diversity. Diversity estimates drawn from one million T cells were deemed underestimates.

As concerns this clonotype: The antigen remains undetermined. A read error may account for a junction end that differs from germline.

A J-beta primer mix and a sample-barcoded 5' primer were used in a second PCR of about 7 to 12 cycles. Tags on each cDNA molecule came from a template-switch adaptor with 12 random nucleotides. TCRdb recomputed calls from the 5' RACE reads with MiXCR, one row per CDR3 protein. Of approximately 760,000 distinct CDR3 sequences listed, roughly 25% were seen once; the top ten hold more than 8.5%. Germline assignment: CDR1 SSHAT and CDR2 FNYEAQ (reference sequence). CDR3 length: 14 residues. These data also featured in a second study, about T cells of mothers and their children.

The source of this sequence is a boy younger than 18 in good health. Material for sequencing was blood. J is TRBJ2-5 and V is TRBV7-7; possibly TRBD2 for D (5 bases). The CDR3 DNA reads TGTGCTAGCAGCCCATGGACTGGAGGAGAGACCCAGTACTTC. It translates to CASSPWTGGETQYF.